This is a list of T cell receptor beta chains from one sample in a study of blood T cell repertoires in COVID-19. Using immunoSEQ multiplex PCR, the repertoire was profiled, and TCRdb retains in-frame clones only, with some absent. The profile covers more than 100,000 clones, with almost 90% appearing a single time and about 3.8% taken by the ten largest. Sequences were obtained from peripheral blood. These receptors came from an older woman with COVID-19, enrolled during active disease. Both conserved end residues are part of each CDR3. Each record gives: V gene, J gene, CDR3 protein.

v_gene: TRBV5-8
j_gene: TRBJ1-1
CDR3aa: CASSLVGGVSTEAFF

v_gene: TRBV6-1
j_gene: TRBJ1-5
CDR3aa: CASSEGRGGGQPQHF

v_gene: TRBV6-2/TRBV6-3
j_gene: TRBJ1-5
CDR3aa: CASSYGGFGNQPQHF

v_gene: TRBV9
j_gene: TRBJ1-5
CDR3aa: CASSAGSNQPQHF

v_gene: TRBV28
j_gene: TRBJ1-1
CDR3aa: CASRTGNTEAFF

v_gene: TRBV5-6
j_gene: TRBJ2-1
CDR3aa: CASSLGVREQFF

v_gene: TRBV7-2
j_gene: TRBJ2-3
CDR3aa: CASSLGDRSALPQYF

v_gene: TRBV6-5
j_gene: TRBJ1-1
CDR3aa: CASRDRGLEGTEAFF

v_gene: TRBV25-1
j_gene: TRBJ1-2
CDR3aa: CASRRTGGAHGYTF

v_gene: TRBV5-1
j_gene: TRBJ2-3
CDR3aa: CASPLVWRGVRDTQYF

v_gene: TRBV3-1/TRBV3-2
j_gene: TRBJ2-2
CDR3aa: CASSRGEAWDRVGTGELFF

v_gene: TRBV6-5
j_gene: TRBJ1-1
CDR3aa: CASSFDSDTEAFF

v_gene: TRBV14
j_gene: TRBJ1-1
CDR3aa: CASSKRTGALVNTEAFF

v_gene: TRBV18
j_gene: TRBJ1-1
CDR3aa: CASSPTNTEAFF

v_gene: TRBV6-2/TRBV6-3
j_gene: TRBJ2-7
CDR3aa: CASSLDRGYEQYF

v_gene: TRBV12-3/TRBV12-4
j_gene: TRBJ2-3
CDR3aa: CASTPQGTDTQYF

v_gene: TRBV9
j_gene: TRBJ2-3
CDR3aa: CASSAGYRDYTDTQYF

v_gene: TRBV3-1/TRBV3-2
j_gene: TRBJ1-1
CDR3aa: CASSQITGWAEAFF

v_gene: TRBV7-2
j_gene: TRBJ1-4
CDR3aa: CASSSVGATNEKLFF

v_gene: TRBV2
j_gene: TRBJ1-5
CDR3aa: CASTQLSNQPQHF

v_gene: TRBV9
j_gene: TRBJ1-6
CDR3aa: CASSVGGEGNSPLHF

v_gene: TRBV6-5
j_gene: TRBJ1-2
CDR3aa: CASTDAGGNYGYTF

v_gene: TRBV3-1/TRBV3-2
j_gene: TRBJ1-2
CDR3aa: CASANRGDVGYTF

v_gene: TRBV6-4
j_gene: TRBJ2-2
CDR3aa: CASRRELQGGELFF

v_gene: TRBV6-5
j_gene: TRBJ1-1
CDR3aa: CASSPGFGEAFF

v_gene: TRBV5-1
j_gene: TRBJ1-1
CDR3aa: CASSPLGVTEAFF

v_gene: TRBV27
j_gene: TRBJ1-6
CDR3aa: CASSWSASYNSPLHF

v_gene: TRBV6-5
j_gene: TRBJ2-2
CDR3aa: CASSRANTGELFF

v_gene: TRBV6-1
j_gene: TRBJ1-1
CDR3aa: CASSETHKGPVFF

v_gene: TRBV6-2/TRBV6-3
j_gene: TRBJ2-7
CDR3aa: CASSYPTGKQGGTYEQYF

v_gene: TRBV20-1
j_gene: TRBJ1-6
CDR3aa: CSARGTGKSSYNSPLHF

v_gene: TRBV19
j_gene: TRBJ2-6
CDR3aa: CASISGGMSGANVLTF

v_gene: TRBV7-9
j_gene: TRBJ2-3
CDR3aa: CASSPRPRGGAVDTQYF

v_gene: TRBV15
j_gene: TRBJ2-5
CDR3aa: CATSGRGGGRRESQYF

v_gene: TRBV5-4
j_gene: TRBJ2-6
CDR3aa: CASSLRRGISGANVLTF

v_gene: TRBV19
j_gene: TRBJ1-4
CDR3aa: CASSMYVPDEKLFF

v_gene: TRBV12-3/TRBV12-4
j_gene: TRBJ2-1
CDR3aa: CASSRGQWNEQFF

v_gene: TRBV19
j_gene: TRBJ2-1
CDR3aa: CASSIAAGGLEQFF